This T cell receptor beta chain was sequenced for a study of blood T cells in healthy people across ages. The second PCR ran roughly 6 to 12 cycles with a sample-barcoded 5' primer and J-beta primers. No fewer than 3 million CDR3-containing paired-end reads came from each sample. One entry per CDR3 protein results from TCRdb running MiXCR on the 5' RACE reads. The data show nearly 800,000 distinct CDR3 sequences, more than 55% seen once. This clonotype was observed a few times. The TCR originated in a man between 40 and 49 years old in good health. Sequencing input: blood.

The CDR3 nucleotides read TGTGCCAGCAGCTTCTCGGGGGCACCTGGATCACCCCTCCACTTT. Its translation: CASSFSGAPGSPLHF. The rearrangement joins TRBV7-9 to TRBJ1-6, with D possibly being TRBD1 (6 bases). The CDR3 length is 15 residues. Looked up from germline, CDR1 is SEHNR and CDR2 is FQNEAQ (reference sequence). V gave up 3 bases and J gave up 10 bases, with 16 bases separating them.